This T cell receptor beta chain was documented in a study of T cells in Graves' hyperthyroidism and ophthalmopathy. Whole-study results and caveats: A model built on 13 V-J features separated ophthalmopathy from stable hyperthyroidism.

Aged 18 to 65, the patients had hyperthyroidism that was newly diagnosed and had lasted under 2 months. Per the germline V gene, CDR1 is MDHEN and CDR2 is SYDVKM. Trimming cost V 2 bases and J 2 bases, with 15 bases left between them. This CDR3 region has 17 residues. The TCR beta CDR3 regions underwent amplification using RNA transcripts as the source. The HTBI primer set served for first-round RT-PCR of the TCR CDR3. TCRdb analysed the multiplex PCR reads with MiXCR anew, one entry per CDR3 protein. The sample has roughly 700,000 distinct CDR3 sequences; roughly 17% are singletons. This clonotype was seen a few times. What it binds is not known.

The sequenced sample consisted of blood. This sequence was found in a man aged 50 to 60 with Graves' hyperthyroidism. The rearrangement joins TRBV28 to TRBJ2-2; D unresolved. This CDR3 is CASSLGLLSYNTGELFF. The CDR3 DNA sequence: TGTGCCAGCAGTTTAGGGCTCCTTTCTTATAACACCGGGGAGCTGTTTTTT.